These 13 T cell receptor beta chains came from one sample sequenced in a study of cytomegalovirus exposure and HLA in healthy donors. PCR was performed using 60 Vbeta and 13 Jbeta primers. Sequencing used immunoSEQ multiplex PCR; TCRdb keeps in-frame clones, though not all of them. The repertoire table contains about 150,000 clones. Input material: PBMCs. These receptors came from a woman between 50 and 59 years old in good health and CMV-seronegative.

In nucleotides, the CDR3 is TGTGCCAGCAGCCTTAGAGGAGTATGGCCCAAGGATGAGCAGTTCTTC. Protein: CASSLRGVWPKDEQFF. The chain combines TRBV11-2 with TRBJ2-1; D is unresolved. Trimming stripped 5 bases from V and 8 bases from J, with 22 bases between. The CDR3 has 16 residues. Germline CDR1 reads SGHAT; CDR2 reads FQNNGV.

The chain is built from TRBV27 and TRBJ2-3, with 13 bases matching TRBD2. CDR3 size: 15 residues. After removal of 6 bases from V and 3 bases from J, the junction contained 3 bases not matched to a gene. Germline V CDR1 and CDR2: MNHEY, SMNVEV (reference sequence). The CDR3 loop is CASSRTSGSTDTQYF. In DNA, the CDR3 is TGTGCCAGCAGCCGGACTAGCGGGAGTACAGATACGCAGTATTTT.

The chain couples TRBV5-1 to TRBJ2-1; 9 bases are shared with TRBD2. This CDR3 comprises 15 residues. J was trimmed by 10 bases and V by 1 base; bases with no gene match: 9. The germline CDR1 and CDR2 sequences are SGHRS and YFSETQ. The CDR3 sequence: CASSLTAGGLGEQFF. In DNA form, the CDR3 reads TGCGCCAGCAGCTTGACTGCGGGAGGGTTAGGAGAGCAGTTCTTC. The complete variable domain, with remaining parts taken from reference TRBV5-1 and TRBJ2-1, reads KAGVTQTPRYLIKTRGQQVTLSCSPISGHRSVSWYQQTPGQGLQFLFEYFSETQRNKGNFPGRFSGRQFSNSRSEMNVSTLELGDSALYLCASSLTAGGLGEQFFGPGTRLTVL.

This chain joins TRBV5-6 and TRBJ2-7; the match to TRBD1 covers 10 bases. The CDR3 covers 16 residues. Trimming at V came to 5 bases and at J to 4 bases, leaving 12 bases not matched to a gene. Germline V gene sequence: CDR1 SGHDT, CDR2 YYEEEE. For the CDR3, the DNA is TGTGCCAGCAGTAAGAGGACAGGGGGTTCGTGGTACGAGCAGTACTTC. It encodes CASSKRTGGSWYEQYF.

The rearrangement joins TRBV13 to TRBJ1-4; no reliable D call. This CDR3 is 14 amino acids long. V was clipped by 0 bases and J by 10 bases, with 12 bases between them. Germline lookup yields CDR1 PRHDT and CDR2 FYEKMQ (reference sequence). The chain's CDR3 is CASSLGRGQAKLFF. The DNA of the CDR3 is TGTGCCAGCAGCTTAGGCCGTGGGCAGGCAAAACTGTTTTTT.

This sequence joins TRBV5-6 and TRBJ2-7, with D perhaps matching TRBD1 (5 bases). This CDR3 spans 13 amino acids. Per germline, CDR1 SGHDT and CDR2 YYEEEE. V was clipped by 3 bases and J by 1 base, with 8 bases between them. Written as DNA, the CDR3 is TGTGCCAGCAGCTCCCACAGGTCCTACGAGCAGTACTTC. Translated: CASSSHRSYEQYF.

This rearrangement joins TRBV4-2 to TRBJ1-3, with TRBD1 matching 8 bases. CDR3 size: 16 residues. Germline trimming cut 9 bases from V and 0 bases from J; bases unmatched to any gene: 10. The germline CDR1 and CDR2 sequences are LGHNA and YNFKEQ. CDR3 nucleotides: TGTGCCAGTAGCTACGCCGGGACAGGCTCTGGAAACACCATATATTTT. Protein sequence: CASSYAGTGSGNTIYF.

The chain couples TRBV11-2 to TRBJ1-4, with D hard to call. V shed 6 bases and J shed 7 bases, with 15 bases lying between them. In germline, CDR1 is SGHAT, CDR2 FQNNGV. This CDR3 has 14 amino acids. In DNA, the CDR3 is TGTGCCAGCAGTAAAGGAGGAAACAGTGAAAAACTGTTTTTT. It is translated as CASSKGGNSEKLFF.

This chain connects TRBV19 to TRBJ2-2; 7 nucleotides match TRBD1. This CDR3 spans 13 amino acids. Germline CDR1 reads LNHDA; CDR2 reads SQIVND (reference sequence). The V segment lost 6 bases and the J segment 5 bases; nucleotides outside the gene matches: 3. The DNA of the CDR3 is TGTGCCAGTAGAACCAGGGGGACCGGGGAGCTGTTTTTT. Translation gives CASRTRGTGELFF.

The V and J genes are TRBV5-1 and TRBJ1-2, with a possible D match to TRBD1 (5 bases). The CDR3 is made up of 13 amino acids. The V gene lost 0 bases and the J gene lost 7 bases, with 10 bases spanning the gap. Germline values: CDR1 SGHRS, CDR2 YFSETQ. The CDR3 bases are TGCGCCAGCAGCTTGGACAGGACGGGTGGCTACACCTTC. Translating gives CASSLDRTGGYTF.

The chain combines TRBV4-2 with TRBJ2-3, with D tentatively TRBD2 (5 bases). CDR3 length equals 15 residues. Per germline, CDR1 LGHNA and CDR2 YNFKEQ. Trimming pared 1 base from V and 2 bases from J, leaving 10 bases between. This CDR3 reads CASSQVETTTDTQYF. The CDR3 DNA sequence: TGTGCCAGCAGCCAAGTGGAGACTACCACAGATACGCAGTATTTT.

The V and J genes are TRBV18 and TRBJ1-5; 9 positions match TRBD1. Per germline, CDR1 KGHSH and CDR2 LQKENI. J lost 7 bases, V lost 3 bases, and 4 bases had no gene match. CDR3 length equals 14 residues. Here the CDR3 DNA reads TGTGCCAGCTCACCCGGACAGGGGCCACAGCCCCAGCATTTT. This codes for CASSPGQGPQPQHF.

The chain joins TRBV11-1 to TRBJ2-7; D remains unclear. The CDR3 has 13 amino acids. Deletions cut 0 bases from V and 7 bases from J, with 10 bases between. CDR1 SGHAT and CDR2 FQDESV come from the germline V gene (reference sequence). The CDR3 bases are TGTGCCAGCAGCTTAGCAAGTGCTCAGGAGCAGTACTTC. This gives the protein CASSLASAQEQYF.